The clone carrying this T cell receptor beta chain came up once. What it binds is not known. Ipilimumab, 1 mg/kg, started 14 to 28 days after autologous transplant. Through week 26, nivolumab 3 mg/kg IV was given weeks 1, 4, 7, 10, then biweekly. The protocol was immunoSEQ multiplex PCR, while the TCRdb copy is restricted to in-frame clones and leaves out a portion. The sample lists about 20,000 clones, 70% to 80% occurring once. CDR1 is SGHNT and CDR2 is YENEEA in the germline V gene. This CDR3 has 14 amino acids. Trimming pared 5 bases from V and 1 base from J, leaving 12 bases between. The sample belongs to a study of ipilimumab plus nivolumab after autologous stem cell transplantation. In the study overall: Typical patient got 5 ipilimumab doses and fewer than 10 nivolumab doses (median).

General study findings and limits: Authors suggest TCR repertoire, Treg phenotype and gut microbiota support further study.

The source is a male donor with diffuse large B-cell lymphoma. Sequenced material: PBMCs, taken in a trial of ipilimumab plus nivolumab as post-transplant consolidation. The rearrangement joins TRBV11-3 to TRBJ2-7; D is tentatively TRBD1 or TRBD2 (6 bases each). CDR3 loop: CASSPRGGSYEQYF. CDR3 in DNA: TGTGCCAGCAGCCCCCGAGGGGGGTCCTACGAGCAGTACTTC.